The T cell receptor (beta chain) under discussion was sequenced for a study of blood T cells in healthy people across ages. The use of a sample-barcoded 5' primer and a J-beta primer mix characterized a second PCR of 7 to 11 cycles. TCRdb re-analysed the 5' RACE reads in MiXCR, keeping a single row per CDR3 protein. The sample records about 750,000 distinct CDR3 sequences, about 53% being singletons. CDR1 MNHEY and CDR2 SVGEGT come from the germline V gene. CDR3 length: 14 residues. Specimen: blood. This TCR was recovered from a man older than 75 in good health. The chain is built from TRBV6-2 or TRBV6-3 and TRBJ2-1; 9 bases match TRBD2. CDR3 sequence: CVTRGRDYYNEQFF. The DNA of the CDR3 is TGTGTCACCCGCGGGAGGGACTACTACAATGAGCAGTTCTTC.